This T cell receptor beta chain was retrieved from a study of T cells in Graves' hyperthyroidism and ophthalmopathy. TCR beta CDR3 sequences were amplified from RNA transcripts. The HTBI primer set was used in a first-round RT-PCR of the TCR CDR3. TCRdb independently ran MiXCR on the multiplex PCR reads; one entry per CDR3 protein. The data contain about 840,000 distinct CDR3 sequences, more than 30% of them singletons. The sample holds many counts of this clonotype. Germline V gives CDR1 SQVTM, CDR2 ANQGSEA. The CDR3 loop spans 14 amino acids. Trimming cost V 0 bases and J 1 base, with 10 bases left between them.

This sequence joins TRBV29-1 and TRBJ2-7; TRBD1 is a possible D gene (5 bases). The sequence derives from a man between 18 and 29 years old with Graves' hyperthyroidism. What was sequenced was blood. The CDR3 sequence is CSVEDQGSSYEQYF. The CDR3 DNA follows: TGCAGCGTTGAAGATCAGGGCAGTTCCTACGAGCAGTACTTC.